This T cell receptor beta chain stems from a study of CD8+CD57+ T cells in acquired aplastic anemia. Study as a whole: Roughly 3.2 ug was the average amount of DNA from sorted CD4+ and CD8+ cells.

TCR beta VDJ and CDR3 were profiled, and genomic DNA was the template. TCRdb re-called the reads with MiXCR, one entry per CDR3 protein. The sample contains 200,000 or so distinct CDR3 sequences, over 60% of which appear only once. The CDR3 runs 15 residues. V lost 3 bases and J 10 bases, leaving 21 bases between the germline ends. Germline loops: CDR1 DFQATT, CDR2 SNEGSKA (reference sequence). With respect to this clonotype: Its antigen remains unidentified. A clone one base away is much larger, so this may be a read error.

Notes on the study in general: Sharing between patients and controls was observed for around 27 CD8+ CDR3 sequences. The CD8+ Simpson's diversity of patients and controls was not significantly different.

The sequence was collected from a human donor with severe aplastic anemia or a healthy control (not recorded which). The V call is TRBV20-1, the J call TRBJ1-4; a weak D match, TRBD1 (5 bases). Sequenced sample: sorted CD4+, CD8+, or CD8+CD57+ T cells (not recorded which) from PBMCs. This CDR3 is CSASRAGAGHRKLFF. The CDR3 DNA follows: TGCAGTGCTAGCCGAGCCGGGGCAGGACACCGAAAACTGTTTTTT.